This TCR beta chain derives from a study of T cells in Graves' hyperthyroidism and ophthalmopathy. Only a few counts were recorded for this clonotype. Authors of the study amplified TCR beta CDR3 regions from RNA transcripts. In the first-round RT-PCR of the TCR CDR3, the HTBI primer set was used. MiXCR, run by TCRdb on the multiplex PCR reads, gives a single entry per CDR3 protein. The profile shows hundreds of thousands of distinct CDR3 sequences, about half of them singletons. Looked up from germline, CDR1 is SGHTA and CDR2 is FQGNSA. The CDR3 is 15 residues long. Deletions cut 6 bases from V and 3 bases from J, with 18 bases between.

The chain employs TRBV7-2 and TRBJ2-7; D is perhaps TRBD2 (6 bases). This clonotype originated in a woman under 30 with Graves' hyperthyroidism. The sequenced sample consisted of peripheral blood or thyroid tissue (not recorded which). CDR3 region: CASRPSPGLNYEQYF. The CDR3 DNA reads as TGTGCCAGCAGGCCAAGCCCGGGACTGAACTACGAGCAGTACTTC.